This T cell receptor beta chain was sequenced in a study of regulatory T cells in long-lasting Graves disease. Through Arm-PCR of CDR3 regions and iRepertoire HTBI primers, TCR beta libraries were built. MiXCR, applied by TCRdb to the multiplex PCR reads, yields one record per CDR3 protein. This table has approximately 360,000 distinct CDR3 sequences, 20% to 25% appearing once. This clonotype was detected many times. The sample's time point: persistent/refractory GD, antithyroid drugs over 5 years with positive TRAb. PBMC RNA served as the TCR library source. The receptor was isolated from a woman aged 40 to 55 with Graves disease. The material was peripheral blood mononuclear cells (PBMCs), obtained when the disease was refractory, from a patient treated with antithyroid drugs.

The CDR3 DNA sequence: TGTGCCAGCAGTGAACCAGGGAACGGAAACACCATATATTTT. This codes for CASSEPGNGNTIYF. V and J are TRBV2 and TRBJ1-3, with D possibly matching TRBD1 (5 bases). Trimming cost V 2 bases and J 4 bases, with 9 bases left between them. Germline CDR1 reads SNHLY; CDR2 reads FYNNEI. This CDR3 has 14 residues.